Shown below are 27 T cell receptor beta chains from a single sample sequenced in a study of T cells in Graves' hyperthyroidism and ophthalmopathy. The investigators amplified TCR beta CDR3 regions from RNA transcripts. During a first-round RT-PCR of the TCR CDR3, the HTBI primer set was used. TCRdb re-analysed the multiplex PCR reads in MiXCR, keeping a single row per CDR3 protein. This table has around 190,000 distinct CDR3 sequences, about 17% appearing once. The sequenced material came from blood. The receptors stem from a woman aged 50 to 60 with Graves' hyperthyroidism.

Ten or more counts support this clonotype. The chain joins TRBV6-1 to TRBJ1-5; D is ambiguous. The CDR3 has 15 residues. With 0 bases removed from V and 3 bases from J, the gap between germline ends came to 9 bases. Per the germline V gene, CDR1 is MNHNS and CDR2 is SASEGT. The CDR3 bases are TGTGCCAGCAGTGAAGCGGTTACAAACAATCAGCCCCAGCATTTT. Amino acids: CASSEAVTNNQPQHF.

This clonotype was seen ten or more times. V is TRBV29-1 and J is TRBJ2-7; 9 bases are a match to TRBD1. V trimming: 4 bases; J trimming: 0 bases; junction bases outside the gene matches: 1. The CDR3 consists of 13 residues. In germline, CDR1 is SQVTM, CDR2 ANQGSEA. The CDR3 coding sequence is TGCAGCGTTGTGGGACAGGGCTCCTACGAGCAGTACTTC. It codes for CSVVGQGSYEQYF.

Ten or more counts support this clonotype. The chain is built from TRBV7-9 and TRBJ2-7, with 13 bases matching TRBD2. V lost 2 bases and J lost 6; bases outside the gene matches: 10. CDR3 length equals 17 residues. The V gene's germline CDR1 is SEHNR and CDR2 FQNEAQ (reference sequence). The CDR3 sequence: CASSLLRLAGGGGEQYF. DNA for the CDR3: TGTGCCAGCAGCTTACTACGACTAGCGGGAGGCGGGGGCGAGCAGTACTTC.

This clonotype was seen ten or more times. This chain joins TRBV20-1 and TRBJ2-2, with TRBD2 matching 11 bases. CDR3 length: 17 residues. Germline CDR1 and CDR2: DFQATT and SNEGSKA (reference sequence). The V segment lost 0 bases and the J segment 6 bases; nucleotides outside the gene matches: 9. CDR3 sequence reads: CSARDRNSGRAAGELFF. As DNA, the CDR3 is TGCAGTGCTAGAGATCGGAATAGCGGGAGGGCAGCCGGGGAGCTGTTTTTT.

This clonotype was observed many times. The genes are TRBV24-1 and TRBJ2-3, with 8 bases aligning to TRBD2. J gave up 0 bases and V 4 bases, and 5 bases lay outside the gene matches. The germline V gene encodes CDR1 KGHDR and CDR2 SFDVKD. This CDR3 has 16 amino acids. The CDR3 region is CATSERSGSSTDTQYF. The CDR3 nucleotides are TGTGCCACCAGTGAACGAAGCGGGAGTAGCACAGATACGCAGTATTTT.

The chain uses TRBV11-1 and TRBJ2-1; 8 bases align to TRBD2. In germline, CDR1 is SGHAT, CDR2 FQDESV (reference sequence). This CDR3 has 13 residues. The V gene end was trimmed by 6 bases and the J gene end by 7 bases; junction bases not matched to a gene: 5. The CDR3 spells CASRAGAVNEQFF. DNA for the CDR3: TGTGCCAGCAGAGCGGGAGCGGTAAATGAGCAGTTCTTC.

V usage is TRBV5-6 and J usage is TRBJ2-7; 8 bases are shared with TRBD2. Germline loops: CDR1 SGHDT, CDR2 YYEEEE. Trimming removed 0 bases from V and 2 bases from J; junction bases left unmatched: 1. CDR3 length equals 14 residues. CDR3 loop: CASSLGLAPYEQYF. The CDR3 DNA reads TGTGCCAGCAGCTTGGGACTAGCGCCCTACGAGCAGTACTTC.

Ten or more counts support this clonotype. The J gene is TRBJ1-5, the V gene TRBV2; D is unresolved. V shed 6 bases and J shed 6 bases, with 12 bases lying between them. The germline V gene encodes CDR1 SNHLY and CDR2 FYNNEI. This CDR3 is built from 13 residues. The CDR3 sequence: CASRDRAGQPQHF. The DNA of the CDR3 is TGTGCCAGCAGGGATAGGGCCGGTCAGCCCCAGCATTTT.

This clonotype was observed at least ten times. The CDR3 DNA sequence: TGTGCCAGCTGTCCCGGGACAGGGACAGATACGCAGTATTTT. This sequence encodes CASCPGTGTDTQYF. This chain joins TRBV6-1 and TRBJ2-3; TRBD1 matches at 9 bases. There are 14 residues in the CDR3. V shed 8 bases and J 3 bases; nucleotides not matched to a gene: 6. In germline, CDR1 is MNHNS, CDR2 SASEGT.

This clonotype was observed at least ten times. The V call is TRBV29-1, the J call TRBJ2-5, with TRBD2 matching 8 bases. CDR1 and CDR2 from the germline V gene are SQVTM and ANQGSEA. Trimming at V came to 6 bases and at J to 4 bases, leaving 10 bases not matched to a gene. The CDR3 spans 14 residues. This CDR3 is CSVHLSGSGETQYF. CDR3 sequence (DNA): TGCAGCGTCCATTTGAGCGGGAGCGGAGAGACCCAGTACTTC. Full variable domain (missing parts from reference TRBV29-1 and TRBJ2-5): SAVISQKPSRDICQRGTSLTIQCQVDSQVTMMFWYRQQPGQSLTLIATANQGSEATYESGFVIDKFPISRPNLTFSTLTVSNMSPEDSSIYLCSVHLSGSGETQYFGPGTRLLVL.

V is TRBV19 and J is TRBJ1-1; D remains ambiguous. The CDR3 loop spans 15 amino acids. Germline CDR1 and CDR2: LNHDA and SQIVND (reference sequence). Trimming took off 8 bases at V and 1 base at J, with 17 bases between the two ends. The CDR3, as DNA: TGTGCCAGTCGCGGGGATCGGGTGTGGAACACTGAAGCTTTCTTT. It yields the protein CASRGDRVWNTEAFF.

In its sample, this clonotype was seen many times. The chain has TRBV3-1 and TRBJ2-7, with D perhaps TRBD1 (6 bases). The CDR3 runs to 18 residues. The V gene lost 2 bases and the J gene lost 3 bases, with 23 bases spanning the gap. Germline CDR1 and CDR2: LGHDT and YNNKEL (reference sequence). As DNA, the CDR3 is TGTGCCAGCAGCCAACTAACCTTCAAGGGCAGGGGTGGCTACGAGCAGTACTTC. It specifies CASSQLTFKGRGGYEQYF.

This clonotype was counted ten times or more. The chain is built from TRBV24-1 and TRBJ1-2, with D perhaps TRBD1 (5 bases). V was clipped by 2 bases and J by 0 bases, with 12 bases between them. The CDR3 sequence is 16 residues long. The V gene's germline CDR1 is KGHDR and CDR2 SFDVKD. The CDR3 protein is CATSDSATVSNYGYTF. CDR3 in DNA: TGTGCCACCAGTGATTCTGCGACAGTCTCTAACTATGGCTACACCTTC.

This clonotype was observed at least ten times. This chain uses TRBV10-1 with TRBJ2-7; D ambiguous. This CDR3 is 13 amino acids long. V lost 10 bases to trimming and J lost 5 bases, with 18 bases between them. Per germline, CDR1 WNHNN and CDR2 SYGVQD (reference sequence). CDR3 in amino acids: CANLPPRAHEQYF. The CDR3 DNA is TGCGCCAACCTACCCCCCCGGGCCCACGAGCAGTACTTC.

This clonotype was observed at least ten times. The chain links TRBV20-1 to TRBJ2-1; TRBD2 is a possible D gene (7 bases). The length of the CDR3 is 13 residues. The V gene lost 0 bases and the J gene lost 9 bases, with 12 bases spanning the gap. Germline V gene sequence: CDR1 DFQATT, CDR2 SNEGSKA (reference sequence). The CDR3 is CSARDWGGAEQFF. DNA of the CDR3: TGCAGTGCTAGAGATTGGGGGGGCGCTGAGCAGTTCTTC.

The chain couples TRBV18 to TRBJ1-1; D not resolved. V lost 3 bases to trimming and J lost 2 bases, with 10 bases between them. The germline gives CDR1 KGHSH, CDR2 LQKENI. The CDR3 totals 14 residues. The CDR3 DNA is TGTGCCAGCTCACCGGCAAGAACAAACACTGAAGCTTTCTTT. This encodes CASSPARTNTEAFF. The full variable domain, with the rest looked up from reference TRBV18 and TRBJ1-1, is NAGVMQNPRHLVRRRGQEARLRCSPMKGHSHVYWYRQLPEEGLKFMVYLQKENIIDESGMPKERFSAEFPKEGPSILRIQQVVRGDSAAYFCASSPARTNTEAFFGQGTRLTVV.

In regard to this clonotype: This may come from a read error, since a much larger clone is one base off. The chain is built from TRBV11-1 and TRBJ2-1; D remains ambiguous. The germline V and J ends were trimmed by 1 base and 3 bases, with 4 bases remaining between them. The CDR3 has 13 amino acids. Germline lookup yields CDR1 SGHAT and CDR2 FQDESV (reference sequence). CDR3 coding DNA: TGTGCCAGCAGCTTAGGGAACTACAATGAGCAGTTCTTC. Translation gives CASSLGNYNEQFF. Full variable domain (missing parts from reference TRBV11-1 and TRBJ2-1): EAEVAQSPRYKITEKSQAVAFWCDPISGHATLYWYRQILGQGPELLVQFQDESVVDDSQLPKDRFSAERLKGVDSTLKIQPAELGDSAMYLCASSLGNYNEQFFGPGTRLTVL.

This clonotype was detected only once. The CDR3 coding sequence is TGTGCCAGCAGCCCCTGGGGGGCCGGTCAGCCCCAGCATTTT. Protein: CASSPWGAGQPQHF. This chain connects TRBV2 to TRBJ1-5; perhaps TRBD1 as D (6 bases). This CDR3 is built from 14 residues. V lost 6 bases to trimming and J lost 6 bases, with 15 bases between them. Germline loops: CDR1 SNHLY, CDR2 FYNNEI.

This clonotype has only a few counts. The gene calls are TRBV7-6 and TRBJ1-3; no firm D call. The CDR3 contains 13 residues. Trimming left V 3 bases short and J 8 bases short, with 11 bases between. Germline lookup yields CDR1 SGHVS and CDR2 FNYEAQ. CDR3 region: CASSLGGFDTIYF. The CDR3 DNA is TGTGCCAGCAGCTTGGGCGGATTCGACACCATATATTTT.

Ten or more counts support this clonotype. The gene calls are TRBV6-1 and TRBJ1-1; D remains ambiguous. Trimming shortened V by 5 bases and J by 3 bases, and 13 bases separated the two germline ends. Germline V gives CDR1 MNHNS, CDR2 SASEGT. The CDR3 totals 14 residues. As DNA, the CDR3 is TGTGCCAGCAGTACTAAGGAGAAGGACACTGAAGCTTTCTTT. It yields the protein CASSTKEKDTEAFF.

This clonotype was found many times. V is TRBV6-1 and J is TRBJ2-1; 11 bases line up with TRBD2. With 6 bases clipped from V and 4 bases from J, the junction kept 5 bases outside the gene matches. The CDR3 runs 15 residues. Per the germline V gene, CDR1 is MNHNS and CDR2 is SASEGT. The CDR3 sequence: CASRLAGGGYNEQFF. The CDR3 coding sequence is TGTGCCAGCAGGTTAGCGGGAGGGGGTTACAATGAGCAGTTCTTC.

This clonotype was picked up many times. The chain combines TRBV7-2 with TRBJ2-3; D gene uncertain. Looked up from germline, CDR1 is SGHTA and CDR2 is FQGNSA. V was shortened by 2 bases and J by 5 bases, with 14 bases between the two germline ends. CDR3 length: 15 amino acids. The CDR3 DNA sequence: TGTGCCAGCAGCTTAAGGAACCCCCGCGGAGATACGCAGTATTTT. Protein product: CASSLRNPRGDTQYF. The entire variable domain, with the rest obtained from reference TRBV7-2 and TRBJ2-3, is as follows: GAGVSQSPSNKVTEKGKDVELRCDPISGHTALYWYRQSLGQGLEFLIYFQGNSAPDKSGLPSDRFSAERTGGSVSTLTIQRTQQEDSAVYLCASSLRNPRGDTQYFGPGTRLTVL.

This clonotype was found a few times. The chain employs TRBV4-1 and TRBJ1-3; 10 nucleotides match TRBD1. The V gene end was trimmed by 1 base and the J gene end by 3 bases; junction bases not matched to a gene: 9. The germline V gene encodes CDR1 MGHRA and CDR2 YSYEKL. The CDR3 length is 18 residues. The CDR3 nucleotides read TGCGCCAGCAGCCAAGTAGGGACAGGGGCCTGGGGTGGAAACACCATATATTTT. This codes for CASSQVGTGAWGGNTIYF.

Ten or more counts support this clonotype. The CDR3 coding sequence is TGTGCCAGCAGTTTATTGGGAGACGGCTACACCTTC. The encoded protein is CASSLLGDGYTF. The V and J genes are TRBV28 and TRBJ1-2, with unresolved D. The V end lost 1 base, the J end lost 8 bases, and 8 bases lay between the germline ends. The germline CDR1 and CDR2 sequences are MDHEN and SYDVKM. The CDR3 is made up of 12 amino acids.

The genes are TRBV6-2 or TRBV6-3 and TRBJ1-3; weak D call: TRBD1 (6 bases). Trimming removed 0 bases from V and 0 bases from J, with 12 bases in between. There are 17 residues in the CDR3. Germline V gives CDR1 MNHEY, CDR2 SVGEGT. The CDR3 region is CASSYSAGVSSGNTIYF. For the CDR3, the DNA is TGTGCCAGCAGTTACTCGGCAGGGGTGAGCTCTGGAAACACCATATATTTT.

This clonotype came up many times. The chain carries TRBV3-1 and TRBJ2-1; TRBD2 agrees at 14 bases. The J segment lost 5 bases and the V segment lost 0 bases, leaving 12 bases of the junction unmatched. Germline V gene lookup returns CDR1 LGHDT and CDR2 YNNKEL (reference sequence). The CDR3 totals 20 residues. The CDR3 DNA follows: TGTGCCAGCAGCCAAGACTCACTGACTAGCGGGAGGGCCAGAGACAATGAGCAGTTCTTC. Translation: CASSQDSLTSGRARDNEQFF.

The chain combines TRBV27 with TRBJ2-1; 8 bases are a match to TRBD2. Per the germline V gene, CDR1 is MNHEY and CDR2 is SMNVEV (reference sequence). Losses at the gene ends were 5 bases for V and 2 bases for J; bases not matched to a gene: 8. CDR3 length equals 16 residues. The CDR3 sequence is CASSIAGLPPYNEQFF. CDR3 sequence (DNA): TGTGCCAGCAGTATAGCGGGACTCCCCCCCTACAATGAGCAGTTCTTC.